The T cell receptor beta chain described here comes from a study of cytomegalovirus exposure and HLA in healthy donors. Germline-derived CDR1 and CDR2 are SGHRS and YFSETQ. The CDR3 has 12 amino acids. Trimming took 0 bases from V and 4 from J, leaving 4 bases between them. Primers for the PCR totalled 60 Vbeta and 13 Jbeta. TCRdb's copy holds only in-frame clones and misses some; the assay was immunoSEQ multiplex PCR. The sample includes about 85,000 clones, 60% to 80% seen only once; the top ten take roughly 2%. The receptor comes from a boy between 10 and 17 years old in good health and CMV-seronegative. Sequencing input: PBMCs. The chain combines TRBV5-1 with TRBJ1-1, with unresolved D. CDR3 sequence: CASSLGSTEAFF. Here the CDR3 DNA reads TGCGCCAGCAGCTTGGGGAGCACTGAAGCTTTCTTT.